The clone carrying this T cell receptor (beta chain) was counted at least ten times. This sample was taken from a study of blood T cells in healthy people across ages. Whole-study context: Per every two T cells, about one barcoded beta molecule was captured by template switching.

There are 15 residues in the CDR3. With 5 bases clipped from V and 4 bases from J, the junction kept 8 bases outside the gene matches. A sample-barcoded 5' primer and a J-beta primer mix were used in a second PCR of roughly 6 to 11 cycles. TCRdb independently ran MiXCR on the 5' RACE reads; one entry per CDR3 protein. The sample has hundreds of thousands of distinct CDR3 sequences, less than 45% seen once. Roughly 9.5 milliliters of peripheral blood were drawn from each donor into EDTA-treated tubes. The sample taken for sequencing was blood. The sequence was obtained from a man older than 75 in good health. The chain has TRBV12-3 or TRBV12-4 and TRBJ1-5; 7 bases are a match to TRBD1. For the CDR3, the DNA is TGTGCCAGCAGTCCGATAATACAGGGGAATCAGCCCCAGCATTTT. Its protein is CASSPIIQGNQPQHF.